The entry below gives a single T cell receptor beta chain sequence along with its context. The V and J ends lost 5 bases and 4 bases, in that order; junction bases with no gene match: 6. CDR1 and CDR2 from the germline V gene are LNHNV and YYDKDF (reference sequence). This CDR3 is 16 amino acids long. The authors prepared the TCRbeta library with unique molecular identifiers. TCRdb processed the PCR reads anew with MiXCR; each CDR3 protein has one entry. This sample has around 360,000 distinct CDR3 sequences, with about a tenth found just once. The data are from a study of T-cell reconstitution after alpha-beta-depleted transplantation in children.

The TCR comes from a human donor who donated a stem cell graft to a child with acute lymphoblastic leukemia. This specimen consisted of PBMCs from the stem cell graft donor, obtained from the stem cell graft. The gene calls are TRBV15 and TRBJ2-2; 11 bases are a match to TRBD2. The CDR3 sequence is CATSLGTSGITGELFF. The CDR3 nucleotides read TGTGCCACCAGCCTAGGGACTAGCGGAATCACCGGGGAGCTGTTTTTT.